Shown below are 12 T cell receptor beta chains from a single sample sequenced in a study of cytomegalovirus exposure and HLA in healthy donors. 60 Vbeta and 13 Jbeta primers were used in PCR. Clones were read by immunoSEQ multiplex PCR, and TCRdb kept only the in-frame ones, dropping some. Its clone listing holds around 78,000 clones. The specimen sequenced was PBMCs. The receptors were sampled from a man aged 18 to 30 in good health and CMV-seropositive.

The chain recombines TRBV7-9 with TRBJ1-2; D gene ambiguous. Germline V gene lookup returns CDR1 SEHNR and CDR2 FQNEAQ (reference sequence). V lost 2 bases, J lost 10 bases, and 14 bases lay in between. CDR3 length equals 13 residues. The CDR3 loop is CASSLNVQFLYTF. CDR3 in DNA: TGTGCCAGCAGCTTAAACGTCCAGTTCCTCTACACCTTC.

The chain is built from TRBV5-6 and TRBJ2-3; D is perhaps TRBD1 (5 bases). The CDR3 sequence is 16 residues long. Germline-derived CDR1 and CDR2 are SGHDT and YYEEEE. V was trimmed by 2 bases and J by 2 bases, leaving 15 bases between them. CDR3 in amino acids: CASSFRQLLFTDTQYF. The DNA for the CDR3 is TGTGCCAGCAGCTTCAGACAGTTACTATTCACAGATACGCAGTATTTT.

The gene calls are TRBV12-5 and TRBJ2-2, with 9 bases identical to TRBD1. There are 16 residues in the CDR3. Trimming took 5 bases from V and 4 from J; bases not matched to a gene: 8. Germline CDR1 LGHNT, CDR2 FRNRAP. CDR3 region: CASGMGQGVSTGELFF. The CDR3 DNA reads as TGTGCTAGTGGTATGGGACAGGGCGTATCCACCGGGGAGCTGTTTTTT.

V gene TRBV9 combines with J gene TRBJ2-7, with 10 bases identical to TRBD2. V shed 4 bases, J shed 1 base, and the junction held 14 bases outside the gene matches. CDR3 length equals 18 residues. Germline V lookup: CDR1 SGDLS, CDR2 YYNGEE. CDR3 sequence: CASSSRPPSGGFSYEQYF. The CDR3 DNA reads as TGTGCCAGCAGCTCCCGACCCCCTAGCGGGGGTTTTTCCTACGAGCAGTACTTC.

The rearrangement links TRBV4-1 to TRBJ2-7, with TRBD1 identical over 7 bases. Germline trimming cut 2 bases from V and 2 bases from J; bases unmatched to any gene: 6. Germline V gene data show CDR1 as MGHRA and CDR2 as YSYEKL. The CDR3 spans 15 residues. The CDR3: CASSQPGTATYEQYF. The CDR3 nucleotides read TGCGCCAGCAGCCAACCAGGGACAGCTACCTACGAGCAGTACTTC.

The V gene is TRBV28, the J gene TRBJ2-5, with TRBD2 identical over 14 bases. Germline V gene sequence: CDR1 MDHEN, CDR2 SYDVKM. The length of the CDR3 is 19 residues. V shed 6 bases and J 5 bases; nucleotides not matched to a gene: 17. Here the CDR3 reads CASSTQTPGLAGEWETQYF. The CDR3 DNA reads TGTGCCAGCAGCACACAAACTCCGGGACTAGCGGGAGAGTGGGAGACCCAGTACTTC. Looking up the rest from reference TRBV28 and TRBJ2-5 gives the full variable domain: DVKVTQSSRYLVKRTGEKVFLECVQDMDHENMFWYRQDPGLGLRLIYFSYDVKMKEKGDIPEGYSVSREKKERFSLILESASTNQTSMYLCASSTQTPGLAGEWETQYFGPGTRLLVL.

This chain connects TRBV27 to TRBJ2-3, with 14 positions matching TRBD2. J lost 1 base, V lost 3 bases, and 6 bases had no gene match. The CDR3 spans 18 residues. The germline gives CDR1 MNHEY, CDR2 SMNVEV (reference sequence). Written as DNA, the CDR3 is TGTGCCAGCAGTTTGACTAGCGGGGGGGCCATCGGCACAGATACGCAGTATTTT. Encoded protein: CASSLTSGGAIGTDTQYF.

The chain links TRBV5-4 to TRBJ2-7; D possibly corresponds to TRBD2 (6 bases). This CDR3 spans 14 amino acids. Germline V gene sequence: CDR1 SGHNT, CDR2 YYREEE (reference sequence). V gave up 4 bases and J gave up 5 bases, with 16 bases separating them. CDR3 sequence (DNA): TGTGCCAGCAGCCTGGTGGGACTTAACAACGAGCAGTACTTC. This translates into CASSLVGLNNEQYF.

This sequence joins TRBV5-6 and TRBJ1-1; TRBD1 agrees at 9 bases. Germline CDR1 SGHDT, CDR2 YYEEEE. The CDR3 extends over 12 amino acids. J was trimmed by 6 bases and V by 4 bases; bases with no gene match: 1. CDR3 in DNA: TGTGCCAGCAGCCGGGACAGGGCTGAAGCTTTCTTT. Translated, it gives CASSRDRAEAFF.

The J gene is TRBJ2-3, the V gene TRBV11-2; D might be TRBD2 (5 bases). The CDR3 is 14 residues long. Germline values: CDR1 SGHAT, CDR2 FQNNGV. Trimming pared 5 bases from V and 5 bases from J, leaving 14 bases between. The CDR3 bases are TGTGCCAGCAGCCCCGGGGTGGCGGGAGATACGCAGTATTTT. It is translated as CASSPGVAGDTQYF.

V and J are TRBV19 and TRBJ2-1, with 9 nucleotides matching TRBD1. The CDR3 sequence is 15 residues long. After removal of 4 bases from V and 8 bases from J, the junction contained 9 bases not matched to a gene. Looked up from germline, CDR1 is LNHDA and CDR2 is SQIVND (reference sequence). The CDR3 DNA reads TGTGCCAGTAGTACCGACGGACAGGGGAGGGATGAGCAGTTCTTC. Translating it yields CASSTDGQGRDEQFF.

DNA of the CDR3: TGTGCCAGCAGTTTCGGGGGAGGCGGCAATCAGCCCCAGCATTTT. This gives the protein CASSFGGGGNQPQHF. The chain employs TRBV28 and TRBJ1-5; possible D gene TRBD1, 5 bases. Germline-derived CDR1 and CDR2 are MDHEN and SYDVKM. The germline V and J ends were trimmed by 3 bases and 2 bases, with 11 bases remaining between them. The CDR3 loop spans 15 amino acids.